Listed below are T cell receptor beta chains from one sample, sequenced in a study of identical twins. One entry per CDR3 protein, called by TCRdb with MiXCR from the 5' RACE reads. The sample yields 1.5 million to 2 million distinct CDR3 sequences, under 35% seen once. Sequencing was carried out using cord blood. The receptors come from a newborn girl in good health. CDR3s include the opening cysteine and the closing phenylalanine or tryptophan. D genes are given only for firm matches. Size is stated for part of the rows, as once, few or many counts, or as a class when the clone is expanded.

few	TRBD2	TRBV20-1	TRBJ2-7	TGCAGTGCTAGAGATTATAGCGGGGCATACGAGCAGTACTTC	CSARDYSGAYEQYF
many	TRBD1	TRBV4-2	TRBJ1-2	TGTGCCAGCAGCCAAGAATTGATCCCCGGGACAGGCCCTGTCTACACCTTC	CASSQELIPGTGPVYTF
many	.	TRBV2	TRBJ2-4	TGTGCCAGCAGTGAACTAGCCAAAAACATTCAGTACTTC	CASSELAKNIQYF
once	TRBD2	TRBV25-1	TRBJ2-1	TGTGCCAGCAGTGCTAGCGGGGGGCTGGGGGCTGAGCAGTTCTTC	CASSASGGLGAEQFF
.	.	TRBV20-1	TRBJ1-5	TGCAGTGCTAGCCGGACTCCCTTAGATAGCAATCAGCCCCAGCATTTT	CSASRTPLDSNQPQHF
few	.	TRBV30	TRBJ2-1	TGTGCCTGGAGCAGGGGAGGGCCCTACAATGAGCAGTTCTTC	CAWSRGGPYNEQFF
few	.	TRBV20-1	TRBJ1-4	TGCAGTGCCCGCATGGCAGCTAATGAAAAACTGTTTTTT	CSARMAANEKLFF
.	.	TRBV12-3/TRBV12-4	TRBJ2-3	TGTGCCAGCAGCCCCAACGGGTCCACAGATACGCAGTATTTT	CASSPNGSTDTQYF
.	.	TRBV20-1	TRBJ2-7	TGCAGTGCTGGAGATCCGGAGGGGCGGTCCTACGAGCAGTACTTC	CSAGDPEGRSYEQYF
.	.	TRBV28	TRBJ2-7	TGTGCCAGCAGCCGTAACCCAGGTTACTCCTACGAGCAGTACTTC	CASSRNPGYSYEQYF
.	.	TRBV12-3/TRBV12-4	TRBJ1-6	TGTGCCAGCAGTCCCCGGGACTATAATTCACCCCTCCACTTT	CASSPRDYNSPLHF
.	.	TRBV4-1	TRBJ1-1	TGCGCCAGCAGCCAAGAGGTGGGGCGAGTTGCTGAAGCTTTCTTT	CASSQEVGRVAEAFF
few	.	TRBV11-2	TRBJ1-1	TGTGCCAGCAGGAGCCAAAGGGGTCGGGGGGAGAACACTGAAGCTTTCTTT	CASRSQRGRGENTEAFF
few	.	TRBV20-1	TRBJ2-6	TGCAGTGCCCCGACTGCACGGGCATCTGGGGCCAACGTCCTGACTTTC	CSAPTARASGANVLTF
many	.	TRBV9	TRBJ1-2	TGTGCCAGCAGCGTAGTAGGGGAAGGCTATGGCTACACCTTC	CASSVVGEGYGYTF